This TCR beta chain was sequenced for a study of Graves' ophthalmopathy and Graves' hyperthyroidism. RNA transcripts yielded amplified TCR beta CDR3 regions. HTBI-primed first-round RT-PCR preceded second-round multiplex PCR. TCRdb recomputed calls from the multiplex PCR reads with MiXCR, one row per CDR3 protein. The sample holds more than 300,000 distinct CDR3 sequences, 17% seen once. Ten or more counts support this clonotype. V was clipped by 2 bases and J by 4 bases, with 9 bases between them. The CDR3 consists of 13 residues. Per the germline V gene, CDR1 is MNHEY and CDR2 is SMNVEV (reference sequence).

The TCR was taken from an adult woman with stable Graves' hyperthyroidism. This chain connects TRBV27 to TRBJ2-7; D may be TRBD1 (6 bases). The sequencing input was peripheral blood. CDR3 sequence: CASSLRTAYEQYF. CDR3 nucleotide sequence: TGTGCCAGCAGTTTAAGGACAGCTTACGAGCAGTACTTC.